The present entry profiles one T cell receptor (beta chain) with its context. Between the trimmed V and J ends, which lost 5 bases and 0 bases, there was a span of 10 bases. Germline lookup yields CDR1 SGHTA and CDR2 FQGTGA. The CDR3 loop spans 15 amino acids. Autoimmune disease history or systemic immunosuppression excluded patients. This entry belongs to a study of OX40 agonist ivuxolimab in advanced cancers. Libraries were prepared by immunoSEQ multiplex PCR; TCRdb keeps only in-frame clonotypes and omits some of them. This sample has under 200,000 clones, with 85% to 95% found just once. The chain recombines TRBV7-3 with TRBJ2-2; D perhaps matches TRBD1 (5 bases). The sequence was obtained from an adult with an advanced solid tumor such as melanoma, head and neck, liver or kidney cancer. This specimen was CD4+ or CD8+ T cells sorted from blood, taken in a trial of the OX40 agonist ivuxolimab. The CDR3 spells CASSPRTPNTGELFF. DNA of the CDR3: TGTGCCAGCAGCCCAAGGACACCGAACACCGGGGAGCTGTTTTTT.